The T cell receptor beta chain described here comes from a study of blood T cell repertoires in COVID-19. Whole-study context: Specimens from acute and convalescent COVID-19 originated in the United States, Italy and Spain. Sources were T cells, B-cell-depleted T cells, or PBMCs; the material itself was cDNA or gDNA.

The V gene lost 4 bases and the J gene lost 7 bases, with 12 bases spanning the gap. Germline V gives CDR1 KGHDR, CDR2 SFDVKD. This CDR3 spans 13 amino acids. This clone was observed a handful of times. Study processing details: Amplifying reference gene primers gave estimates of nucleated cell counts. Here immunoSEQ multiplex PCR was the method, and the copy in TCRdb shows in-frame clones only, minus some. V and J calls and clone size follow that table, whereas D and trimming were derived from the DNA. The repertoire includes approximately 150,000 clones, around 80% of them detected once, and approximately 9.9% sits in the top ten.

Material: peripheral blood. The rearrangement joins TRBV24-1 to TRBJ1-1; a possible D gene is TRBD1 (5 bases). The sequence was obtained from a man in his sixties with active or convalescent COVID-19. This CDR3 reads CATSDPGGGEAFF. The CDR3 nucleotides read TGTGCCACCAGTGACCCCGGGGGAGGTGAAGCTTTCTTT.